These T cell receptor beta chains were read from a single sample in a study of human T cells and chemical hapten exposure. TCRdb re-derived calls from the RACE reads in MiXCR, one entry per CDR3 protein. The table has more than 250,000 distinct CDR3 sequences, about 9% seen once. Sample: whole blood, taken in connection with sensitization to the hapten diphenylcyclopropenone (DPC). Every receptor here comes from a woman aged 40 to 49 with alopecia areata. Some clones in this sample may be carry-over from other donors' samples. The CDR3 runs from the conserved cysteine through the conserved F or W. A D gene is named only where the DNA matches it firmly. Clone size is not always given. Where it is, it says once, few, many or a class for expanded clones.

J: TRBJ2-1; D: TRBD2; V: TRBV9; size: NA; DNA: TGTGCCAGCAGCGTGAAACTAGCGGGATTATACAATGAGCAGTTCTTC; CDR3: CASSVKLAGLYNEQFF
J: TRBJ2-7; D: NA; V: TRBV4-3; size: NA; DNA: TGCGCCAGCAGCCAAGTCGGTGGAGGCTACGAGCAGTACTTC; CDR3: CASSQVGGGYEQYF
J: TRBJ2-7; D: NA; V: TRBV29-1; size: NA; DNA: TGCAGCGTTGAAGTGGTATACCGGGGTTCCTACGAGCAGTACTTC; CDR3: CSVEVVYRGSYEQYF
J: TRBJ2-2; D: NA; V: TRBV7-2; size: many; DNA: TGTGCCAGCAGCGTCATCCCGGGACTCAGCCCCGGGGAGCTGTTTTTT; CDR3: CASSVIPGLSPGELFF
J: TRBJ2-3; D: NA; V: TRBV24-1; size: few; DNA: TGTGCCACCAGTGATTCTGGTTTGCAGGGGTTGGTGGTCACAGATACGCAGTATTTT; CDR3: CATSDSGLQGLVVTDTQYF
J: TRBJ2-1; D: NA; V: TRBV5-8; size: NA; DNA: TGTGCCAGCAGCTTTTTTGCTGGACAGATCTACAATGAGCAGTTCTTC; CDR3: CASSFFAGQIYNEQFF
J: TRBJ2-1; D: TRBD2; V: TRBV29-1; size: few; DNA: TGCAGCGTTGAAAGCCTAGCGGTTAGTGAGCAGTTCTTC; CDR3: CSVESLAVSEQFF
J: TRBJ2-7; D: NA; V: TRBV27; size: few; DNA: TGTGCCAGCGCCCTCCGGGCGGCTAGTTTACACGAGCAGTACTTC; CDR3: CASALRAASLHEQYF
J: TRBJ2-1; D: TRBD2; V: TRBV6-2/TRBV6-3; size: NA; DNA: TGTGCCAGCAGTCCCGGGACTAGCGGGAGGAATGAGCAGTTCTTC; CDR3: CASSPGTSGRNEQFF
J: TRBJ1-6; D: NA; V: TRBV5-4; size: few; DNA: TGTGCCAGCAGCTTGGCCGGACGGCAGACTAATTCACCCCTCCACTTT; CDR3: CASSLAGRQTNSPLHF
J: TRBJ2-1; D: NA; V: TRBV11-2; size: few; DNA: TGTGCCAGCAGCCGAGACAGGTTCGAGCAGTTCTTC; CDR3: CASSRDRFEQFF
J: TRBJ1-5; D: NA; V: TRBV3-2; size: few; DNA: TGTGCCAGCAGCCAGCTGACAGGGGGCAACCAGCCCCAGCATTTT; CDR3: CASSQLTGGNQPQHF
J: TRBJ2-1; D: NA; V: TRBV29-1; size: few; DNA: TGCAGCGTTGAAGTCCCACTAGAGGTTGAGCAGTTCTTC; CDR3: CSVEVPLEVEQFF
J: TRBJ1-5; D: TRBD1; V: TRBV28; size: few; DNA: TGTGCCGGACAGGTGGGGTTTGGGCCCCAGCATTTT; CDR3: CAGQVGFGPQHF
J: TRBJ2-5; D: NA; V: TRBV7-9; size: NA; DNA: TGTGCCAGCAGCTTGTTGGACCAAGAGACCCAGTACTTC; CDR3: CASSLLDQETQYF
J: TRBJ2-3; D: NA; V: TRBV6-1; size: NA; DNA: TGTGCCAGCCTCCCAACAGATACGCAGTATTTT; CDR3: CASLPTDTQYF
J: TRBJ2-1; D: NA; V: TRBV29-1; size: many; DNA: TGCAGCGTTCGGGCCTACAATGAGCAGTTCTTC; CDR3: CSVRAYNEQFF
J: TRBJ2-2; D: NA; V: TRBV10-3; size: few; DNA: TGTGCCACCCTGCGGGACAGCCCGAACACCGGGGAGCTGTTTTTT; CDR3: CATLRDSPNTGELFF
J: TRBJ1-1; D: NA; V: TRBV20-1; size: few; DNA: TGCAGTGTAAAACCGGACGTAGAGACTGAAGCTTTCTTT; CDR3: CSVKPDVETEAFF
J: TRBJ1-4; D: NA; V: TRBV28; size: few; DNA: TGTGCCAGCACTCTAGGGGGGTCCCTTAATGAAAAACTGTTTTTT; CDR3: CASTLGGSLNEKLFF
J: TRBJ2-2; D: NA; V: TRBV27; size: many; DNA: TGTGCCAGCAGCCCGAGTGTACGACCCCCCCCCGGGGAGCTGTTTTTT; CDR3: CASSPSVRPPPGELFF
J: TRBJ1-2; D: NA; V: TRBV21-1; size: NA; DNA: TGTGCCAGCAGCAAAAAGCCCCCCGTTGGGACAGGGCCGGAAAGCTACACCTTC; CDR3: CASSKKPPVGTGPESYTF
J: TRBJ2-3; D: NA; V: TRBV2; size: NA; DNA: TGTGCCAGCAGTGATAGCCCAGATGCGCAGTATTTT; CDR3: CASSDSPDAQYF
J: TRBJ2-2; D: TRBD2; V: TRBV25-1; size: few; DNA: TGTGCCAGCAACAGCGGGAGAGACACCGGGGAGCTGTTTTTT; CDR3: CASNSGRDTGELFF
J: TRBJ2-3; D: TRBD2; V: TRBV5-6; size: NA; DNA: TGTGCCAGCAGCTTCAGCGGGAGGCGGGCAGATACGCAGTATTTT; CDR3: CASSFSGRRADTQYF
J: TRBJ2-1; D: TRBD2; V: TRBV20-1; size: few; DNA: TGCAGTGCTGTCGCTGGTAGCGGGAGGGGTAGCTCCTACAATGAGCAGTTCTTC; CDR3: CSAVAGSGRGSSYNEQFF
J: TRBJ1-5; D: NA; V: TRBV9; size: few; DNA: TGTGCCAGCAGCGTAAATGGAGGGACCTGGCAGCCCCAGCATTTT; CDR3: CASSVNGGTWQPQHF
J: TRBJ2-7; D: NA; V: TRBV4-1; size: NA; DNA: TGCGCCAGCAGCTATCCAGACAGGACCTACGAGCAGTACTTC; CDR3: CASSYPDRTYEQYF
J: TRBJ2-2; D: TRBD1; V: TRBV6-2/TRBV6-3; size: many; DNA: TGTGCCAGCAGTTACTCCTCAACCGGGACAGGGATCCGAACGAACACCGGGGAGCTGTTTTTT; CDR3: CASSYSSTGTGIRTNTGELFF
J: TRBJ2-1; D: NA; V: TRBV18; size: many; DNA: TGTGCCAGCTCACCCCCGGGACCCTACAATGAGCAGTTCTTC; CDR3: CASSPPGPYNEQFF
J: TRBJ2-4; D: NA; V: TRBV5-1; size: NA; DNA: TGCGCCAGCAGCTTGTCCGGACTACCCAAAAACATTCAGTACTTC; CDR3: CASSLSGLPKNIQYF